The T cell receptor (beta chain) under discussion was sequenced for a study of a mutant IDH1 vaccine in newly diagnosed glioma. In the study overall: Treated patients comprised about 62% males and around 38% females, mean age roughly 44 years.

This CDR3 contains 16 residues. Germline V gene sequence: CDR1 LGHNA, CDR2 YNFKEQ. The V gene lost 0 bases and the J gene lost 2 bases, with 11 bases spanning the gap. Clones were read by immunoSEQ multiplex PCR, and TCRdb kept only the in-frame ones, dropping some. The table shows 55,000 to 70,000 clones, with 75% to 85% occurring only once. Specified time point: baseline, week 1 (first vaccination visit). Treatment of the sample: pre-vaccination baseline after standard-of-care therapy. The chain carries TRBV4-2 and TRBJ1-5, with D hard to call. Sequenced here: PBMCs, sampled from a glioma patient treated with radiotherapy, temozolomide or both. This clonotype originated in a middle-aged man with glioma. The CDR3 loop is CASSQDYNTRNQPQHF. The CDR3 DNA sequence: TGTGCCAGCAGCCAAGATTATAACACCCGCAATCAGCCCCAGCATTTT.